One sample yielded the 32 T cell receptor beta chains listed below, sequenced in a study of T and B cells in COVID-19 patients. TRB was amplified from around 250-460 ng of blood genomic DNA. Multiplex PCR with BIOMED2 TRB-A/B primer pools amplified TRB rearrangements. TCRdb re-called the multiplex PCR reads with MiXCR, one entry per CDR3 protein. Of about 21,000 distinct CDR3 sequences listed, about 31% were seen once; the top ten hold around 2.1%. The sample comprised blood. The source of these receptors is a human donor who had recovered from COVID-19.

This chain uses TRBV11-3 with TRBJ1-1; 8 nucleotides align to TRBD1. J lost 0 bases, V lost 7 bases, and 10 bases had no gene match. The length of the CDR3 is 16 residues. CDR1 and CDR2 (germline): SGHNT, YENEEA. The CDR3 is CASTPGAGGMNTEAFF. CDR3 nucleotide sequence: TGTGCCAGCACCCCGGGGGCAGGGGGCATGAACACTGAAGCTTTCTTT.

By proportion, this clonotype is medium-sized. The chain has TRBV19 and TRBJ2-5, with D unresolved. Trimming cost V 1 base and J 5 bases, with 11 bases left between them. CDR1 and CDR2 from the germline V gene are LNHDA and SQIVND (reference sequence). CDR3 length equals 14 residues. Written as DNA, the CDR3 is TGTGCCAGTAGTATAGTGACGTCTCCGGAGACCCAGTACTTC. This sequence encodes CASSIVTSPETQYF.

This clonotype is termed medium-sized. This chain uses TRBV29-1 with TRBJ2-2, with D maybe TRBD1 (6 bases). The V gene's germline CDR1 is SQVTM and CDR2 ANQGSEA. With 7 bases removed from V and 7 bases from J, the gap between germline ends came to 10 bases. The CDR3 is 11 residues long. CDR3 nucleotide sequence: TGCAGCGCTATGGACAGCGGGGAGCTGTTTTTT. As protein: CSAMDSGELFF.

In DNA, the CDR3 is TGTGCCAGCTCATCTAGGGGCGGGGCAGTAGGCGAGCAGTACTTC. Its protein product is CASSSRGGAVGEQYF. V usage is TRBV18 and J usage is TRBJ2-7, with D perhaps TRBD2 (6 bases). Germline loops: CDR1 KGHSH, CDR2 LQKENI. Deletions cut 5 bases from V and 6 bases from J, with 20 bases between. CDR3 length: 15 residues.

The gene calls are TRBV19 and TRBJ1-5, with D tentatively TRBD1 (5 bases). CDR1 LNHDA and CDR2 SQIVND come from the germline V gene (reference sequence). The V end was cut by 4 bases, the J end by 0 bases, with 10 bases between. The CDR3 loop spans 15 amino acids. The CDR3 DNA is TGTGCCAGTAGTACCCGGGGCAATAGCAATCAGCCCCAGCATTTT. Protein sequence: CASSTRGNSNQPQHF.

The CDR3 reads CATSRGDSSGPLHF. CDR3 sequence (DNA): TGTGCCACCAGCAGGGGGGACAGCTCGGGACCCCTCCACTTT. This chain links TRBV15 with TRBJ1-6, with 7 positions matching TRBD1. V trimming: 3 bases; J trimming: 12 bases; junction bases outside the gene matches: 8. Germline lookup yields CDR1 LNHNV and CDR2 YYDKDF (reference sequence). The CDR3 sequence is 14 residues long.

This clonotype occurred many times. The chain has TRBV13 and TRBJ1-6; D not resolved. V lost 0 bases and J 7 bases, leaving 10 bases between the germline ends. The CDR3 spans 15 residues. Germline V gives CDR1 PRHDT, CDR2 FYEKMQ (reference sequence). Here the CDR3 DNA reads TGTGCCAGCAGCTTAGGGCAGGATGGAAATTCACCCCTCCACTTT. This codes for CASSLGQDGNSPLHF. Together with reference TRBV13 and TRBJ1-6, the CDR3 gives the full variable domain: AAGVIQSPRHLIKEKRETATLKCYPIPRHDTVYWYQQGPGQDPQFLISFYEKMQSDKGSIPDRFSAQQFSDYHSELNMSSLELGDSALYFCASSLGQDGNSPLHFGNGTRLTVT.

This clonotype was picked up a small number of times. The rearrangement links TRBV11-1 to TRBJ2-6; D may be TRBD2 (6 bases). In germline, CDR1 is SGHAT, CDR2 FQDESV (reference sequence). Trimming removed 5 bases from V and 13 bases from J, with 12 bases in between. This CDR3 has 12 amino acids. The CDR3 DNA sequence: TGTGCCAGCAGCGAGGGAGGAGGGGTCCTGACTTTC. Amino acid sequence: CASSEGGGVLTF. Drawing the rest from reference TRBV11-1 and TRBJ2-6, the complete variable domain is EAEVAQSPRYKITEKSQAVAFWCDPISGHATLYWYRQILGQGPELLVQFQDESVVDDSQLPKDRFSAERLKGVDSTLKIQPAELGDSAMYLCASSEGGGVLTFGAGSRLTVL.

The chain joins TRBV11-1 to TRBJ2-5; 7 positions agree with TRBD2. Germline V gene data show CDR1 as SGHAT and CDR2 as FQDESV (reference sequence). This CDR3 spans 15 amino acids. Trimming took 5 bases from V and 7 from J; bases not matched to a gene: 13. CDR3 in DNA: TGTGCCAGCAGCCAATCGGGGGAGGGTTTAGGGACCCAGTACTTC. The encoded protein is CASSQSGEGLGTQYF.

The rearrangement uses TRBV12-3 or TRBV12-4 and TRBJ1-1; 7 bases match TRBD1. This CDR3 contains 14 residues. V was clipped by 5 bases and J by 4 bases; unmatched bases: 7. The CDR3 coding sequence is TGTGCCAGCAGTATTACAGGGGCGGGCACTGAAGCTTTCTTT. This encodes CASSITGAGTEAFF.

The genes are TRBV12-3 or TRBV12-4 and TRBJ2-7; possibly TRBD1 or TRBD2 for D (5 bases each). Trimming removed 2 bases at V and 0 bases at J, with 8 bases between. The length of the CDR3 is 14 residues. The CDR3 DNA sequence: TGTGCCAGCAGTTTACGAGGGGACTCCTACGAGCAGTACTTC. Its protein product is CASSLRGDSYEQYF.

To note about this clonotype: This could be a read error, since a much larger clone is one nucleotide away. This chain connects TRBV18 to TRBJ2-3; D may be TRBD2 (6 bases). The germline gives CDR1 KGHSH, CDR2 LQKENI. Trimming stripped 5 bases from V and 2 bases from J, with 17 bases between. This CDR3 is 16 amino acids long. The CDR3 region has the DNA TGTGCCAGCTCAGCCCTGGAGGGGCGCGACACAGATACGCAGTATTTT. Protein sequence: CASSALEGRDTDTQYF.

This clonotype was counted at least ten times. The chain recombines TRBV27 with TRBJ1-6, with 7 positions matching TRBD1. V lost 2 bases and J lost 10; bases outside the gene matches: 8. Germline CDR1 reads MNHEY; CDR2 reads SMNVEV (reference sequence). The CDR3 loop spans 15 amino acids. CDR3 DNA sequence: TGTGCCAGCAGTTTACTGGGGACAGCCCAATCACCCCTCCACTTT. Amino acids: CASSLLGTAQSPLHF.

This rearrangement joins TRBV28 to TRBJ1-2; D gene uncertain. Germline V CDR1 and CDR2: MDHEN, SYDVKM. The CDR3 contains 13 residues. Trimming shortened V by 5 bases and J by 5 bases, and 12 bases separated the two germline ends. The CDR3: CASSPPYLYGYTF. CDR3 DNA: TGTGCCAGCAGTCCCCCGTATTTATATGGCTACACCTTC.

This clonotype was observed at least ten times. This chain joins TRBV10-3 and TRBJ2-7, with D possibly TRBD2 on 5 matching bases. The CDR3 consists of 12 residues. V lost 0 bases and J 12 bases, leaving 12 bases between the germline ends. The germline V gene has CDR1 ENHRY and CDR2 SYGVKD. CDR3 amino acids: CAISESERDAYF. Written as DNA, the CDR3 is TGTGCCATCAGTGAGTCGGAGAGGGATGCGTACTTC.

This clonotype showed up many times. The chain employs TRBV11-3 and TRBJ1-6; TRBD1 matches 7 bases. V lost 5 bases to trimming and J lost 2 bases; unmatched junction nucleotides: 6. From germline, CDR1 is SGHNT and CDR2 YENEEA. This CDR3 is built from 16 residues. CDR3 in DNA: TGTGCCAGCAGCCCCCGACAGGGAACCTATAATTCACCCCTCCACTTT. This codes for CASSPRQGTYNSPLHF. The whole variable domain, remainder taken from reference TRBV11-3 and TRBJ1-6, is EAGVVQSPRYKIIEKKQPVAFWCNPISGHNTLYWYLQNLGQGPELLIRYENEEAVDDSQLPKDRFSAERLKGVDSTLKIQPAELGDSAVYLCASSPRQGTYNSPLHFGNGTRLTVT.

This clonotype was recorded at least ten times. The V and J genes are TRBV7-6 and TRBJ2-5, with a possible D match to TRBD1 (5 bases). Trimming removed 5 bases at V and 2 bases at J, with 15 bases between. CDR1 is SGHVS, CDR2 FNYEAQ, per germline. This CDR3 region has 15 residues. CDR3 coding DNA: TGTGCCAGCAGCATGATTACAGGTTTTCAAGAGACCCAGTACTTC. This codes for CASSMITGFQETQYF.

Concerning this clonotype itself: Lacking the conserved final phenylalanine or tryptophan, this CDR3 likely reflects a read error. This chain connects TRBV18 to TRBJ1-5; no definite D call. V shed 3 bases and J shed 5 bases, with 8 bases lying between them. There are 13 residues in the CDR3. Germline CDR1 and CDR2: KGHSH and LQKENI. The DNA of the CDR3 is TGTGCCAGCTCACCCGGTCGGGATCAGCCCCAGCATCTT. Amino acids: CASSPGRDQPQHL.

The rearrangement joins TRBV10-3 to TRBJ2-7; D call uncertain. CDR1 and CDR2 (germline): ENHRY, SYGVKD. V shed 3 bases and J shed 6 bases, with 6 bases lying between them. The CDR3 runs 11 residues. The CDR3 sequence: CAISDRGEQYF. The CDR3 nucleotides are TGTGCCATCAGTGACAGAGGCGAGCAGTACTTC.

The chain joins TRBV5-1 to TRBJ1-2; D gene ambiguous. The CDR3 totals 13 residues. Germline assignment: CDR1 SGHRS and CDR2 YFSETQ. Trimming took 0 bases from V and 14 from J, leaving 17 bases between them. The DNA of the CDR3 is TGCGCCAGCAGCTTGGGGACCGATTATGGCCGTACCTTC. Protein: CASSLGTDYGRTF.

This clonotype is medium-sized (0.01 to 0.1%) within its sample. V gene TRBV29-1 combines with J gene TRBJ1-6; TRBD1 matches at 7 bases. Germline V lookup: CDR1 SQVTM, CDR2 ANQGSEA. Trimming took 4 bases from V and 6 from J; bases not matched to a gene: 6. This CDR3 has 14 residues. For the CDR3, the DNA is TGCAGCGTTGTAGAGGGGGCGGGTAATTCACCCCTCCACTTT. It yields the protein CSVVEGAGNSPLHF.

This clonotype has a handful of counts. The CDR3 is CASTSQGTVGSPLHF. CDR3 bases: TGTGCCAGCACCTCCCAGGGGACAGTGGGTTCACCCCTCCACTTT. The chain employs TRBV12-3 or TRBV12-4 and TRBJ1-6; TRBD1 matches 7 bases. With 7 bases clipped from V and 9 bases from J, the junction kept 12 bases outside the gene matches. CDR3 size: 15 residues.

The chain has TRBV6-4 and TRBJ2-3; 7 bases line up with TRBD2. Germline V lookup: CDR1 MRHNA, CDR2 SNTAGT. CDR3 length: 15 residues. V lost 11 bases and J lost 2; bases outside the gene matches: 13. The CDR3 DNA follows: TGTGCCGGGGGAGGGGCGGGGCCGCCCACAGATACGCAGTATTTT. This encodes CAGGGAGPPTDTQYF.

The chain uses TRBV27 and TRBJ2-1; 10 nucleotides line up with TRBD2. There are 18 residues in the CDR3. Per germline, CDR1 MNHEY and CDR2 SMNVEV (reference sequence). Trimming cost V 2 bases and J 0 bases; bases outside gene matches: 7. The CDR3 loop reads CASSLPSGGRSSYNEQFF. CDR3 DNA: TGTGCCAGCAGTTTACCTAGCGGGGGAAGGAGCTCCTACAATGAGCAGTTCTTC.

This CDR3 is CSVAGTGVYTGELFF. The CDR3 DNA is TGCAGCGTTGCCGGGACAGGGGTTTACACCGGGGAGCTGTTTTTT. The V gene is TRBV29-1, the J gene TRBJ2-2; 10 bases are a match to TRBD1. The CDR3 consists of 15 residues. In germline, CDR1 is SQVTM, CDR2 ANQGSEA. V gave up 4 bases and J gave up 3 bases; unmatched junction bases: 5.

This clonotype showed up many times. J is TRBJ2-3 and V is TRBV18; the match to TRBD1 covers 8 bases. J gave up 4 bases and V 5 bases, and 8 bases lay outside the gene matches. Germline V lookup: CDR1 KGHSH, CDR2 LQKENI. The CDR3 spans 15 residues. Written as DNA, the CDR3 is TGTGCCAGCTCAGCGCGGCTGACAGGGGCAGATACGCAGTATTTT. This sequence encodes CASSARLTGADTQYF.

The chain joins TRBV4-2 to TRBJ2-7, with D possibly called TRBD1 or TRBD2 (5 bases each). The length of the CDR3 is 17 residues. Germline CDR1 and CDR2: LGHNA and YNFKEQ. Deletions cut 0 bases from V and 1 base from J, with 16 bases between. The CDR3 DNA sequence: TGTGCCAGCAGCCAAGATCCGCAGGGAGAAGTATCCTACGAGCAGTACTTC. The encoded protein is CASSQDPQGEVSYEQYF.

This clonotype was seen only once. The rearrangement links TRBV20-1 to TRBJ2-2; 9 nucleotides agree with TRBD1. Germline trimming cut 2 bases from V and 5 bases from J; bases unmatched to any gene: 12. CDR1 is DFQATT, CDR2 SNEGSKA, per germline (reference sequence). This CDR3 has 17 residues. CDR3 region: CSARPVTGGVWTGELFF. The CDR3 DNA follows: TGCAGTGCTAGACCGGTTACAGGGGGCGTATGGACCGGGGAGCTGTTTTTT.

This chain connects TRBV20-1 to TRBJ2-1; D remains unclear. Trimming took off 4 bases at V and 0 bases at J, with 13 bases between the two ends. The CDR3 is 15 residues long. The germline V gene encodes CDR1 DFQATT and CDR2 SNEGSKA (reference sequence). CDR3 in amino acids: CSATDPQNSYNEQFF. CDR3 coding DNA: TGCAGTGCTACGGATCCACAGAACTCCTACAATGAGCAGTTCTTC.

This clonotype was seen a few times. The CDR3 nucleotides are TGTGCCAGTACTTTGGACAGGGACTATGGCTACACCTTC. It yields the protein CASTLDRDYGYTF. The V call is TRBV19, the J call TRBJ1-2; the match to TRBD1 covers 8 bases. There are 13 residues in the CDR3. Unmatched junction bases numbered 4, after V lost 7 bases and J lost 3 bases. Germline V gene sequence: CDR1 LNHDA, CDR2 SQIVND (reference sequence).

This clonotype was detected ten times or more. The chain is built from TRBV19 and TRBJ1-4; D ambiguous. The V gene's germline CDR1 is LNHDA and CDR2 SQIVND (reference sequence). V was clipped by 5 bases and J by 3 bases, with 19 bases between them. The CDR3 length is 17 residues. The CDR3 DNA reads TGTGCCAGTAGTTCCCGACAAGGGAGAGAGCCTAATGAAAAACTGTTTTTT. This encodes CASSSRQGREPNEKLFF. The whole variable domain, filled in from reference TRBV19 and TRBJ1-4, reads DGGITQSPKYLFRKEGQNVTLSCEQNLNHDAMYWYRQDPGQGLRLIYYSQIVNDFQKGDIAEGYSVSREKKESFPLTVTSAQKNPTAFYLCASSSRQGREPNEKLFFGSGTQLSVL.

This clonotype is deemed medium-sized (0.01 to 0.1%). The chain is built from TRBV11-3 and TRBJ2-6, with TRBD1 as a possible D gene (6 bases). Germline V gene sequence: CDR1 SGHNT, CDR2 YENEEA. V was trimmed by 3 bases and J by 0 bases, leaving 12 bases between them. CDR3 length: 17 residues. The CDR3 here is CASSLQGSHSGANVLTF. The CDR3 region has the DNA TGTGCCAGCAGCTTGCAGGGGTCCCACTCTGGGGCCAACGTCCTGACTTTC.